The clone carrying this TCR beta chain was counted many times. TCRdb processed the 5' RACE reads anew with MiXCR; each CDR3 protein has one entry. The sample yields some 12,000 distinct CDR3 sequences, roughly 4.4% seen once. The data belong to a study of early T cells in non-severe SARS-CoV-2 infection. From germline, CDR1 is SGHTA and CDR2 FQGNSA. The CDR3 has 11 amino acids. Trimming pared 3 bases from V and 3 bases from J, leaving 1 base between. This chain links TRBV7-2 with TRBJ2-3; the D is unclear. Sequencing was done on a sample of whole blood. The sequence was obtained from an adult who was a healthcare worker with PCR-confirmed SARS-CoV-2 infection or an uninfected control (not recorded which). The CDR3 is CASSFTDTQYF. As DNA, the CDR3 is TGTGCCAGCAGCTTTACAGATACGCAGTATTTT. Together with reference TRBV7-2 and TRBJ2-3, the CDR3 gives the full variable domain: GAGVSQSPSNKVTEKGKDVELRCDPISGHTALYWYRQSLGQGLEFLIYFQGNSAPDKSGLPSDRFSAERTGGSVSTLTIQRTQQEDSAVYLCASSFTDTQYFGPGTRLTVL.